The 21 T cell receptor beta chains in this list originate from one sample, sequenced in a study of graft-versus-host responses after intestinal transplantation. Here immunoSEQ multiplex PCR was the method, and the copy in TCRdb shows in-frame clones only, minus some. Of roughly 50,000 clones detected, 91% appear once; the ten largest clones hold less than 6.5%. The material was PBMCs, obtained nearly 670 days after intestinal transplant. These receptors were collected from a human patient who received an intestinal transplant, so some T cells may come from the graft donor.

The CDR3 protein is CASSQVPGRAKNIQYF. CDR3 DNA sequence: TGTGCCAGCAGCCAAGTTCCAGGGAGGGCCAAAAACATTCAGTACTTC. The J gene is TRBJ2-4, the V gene TRBV14; weak D call: TRBD2 (6 bases). The CDR3 extends over 16 amino acids. V dropped 1 base and J dropped 1 base, with 11 bases sitting between them. The germline V gene has CDR1 SGHDN and CDR2 FVKESK.

The J gene is TRBJ2-5, the V gene TRBV4-1; 8 bases map to TRBD2. The CDR3 is 13 amino acids. With V trimmed by 4 bases and J by 5 bases, 3 bases remained unmatched. Germline CDR1 reads MGHRA; CDR2 reads YSYEKL. CDR3 loop: CASSLGLAETQYF. CDR3 nucleotide sequence: TGCGCCAGCAGCCTAGGACTAGCTGAGACCCAGTACTTC.

This chain links TRBV5-1 with TRBJ2-5; D possibly corresponds to TRBD1 (6 bases). Germline V CDR1 and CDR2: SGHRS, YFSETQ. CDR3 size: 14 residues. V was shortened by 2 bases and J by 1 base, with 9 bases between the two germline ends. The CDR3 DNA reads TGCGCCAGCAGCTTCGTACAGGGCCAAGAGACCCAGTACTTC. Its translation: CASSFVQGQETQYF.

The chain joins TRBV5-4 to TRBJ2-3; D uncertain. The germline V gene encodes CDR1 SGHNT and CDR2 YYREEE (reference sequence). The CDR3 consists of 13 residues. Trimming removed 3 bases at V and 2 bases at J, with 7 bases between. In DNA, the CDR3 is TGTGCCAGCAGCTCTCGAGACACAGATACGCAGTATTTT. This codes for CASSSRDTDTQYF.

This rearrangement joins TRBV7-9 to TRBJ1-4; TRBD1 might be the D (6 bases). Trimming shortened V by 4 bases and J by 2 bases, and 8 bases separated the two germline ends. Germline V gives CDR1 SEHNR, CDR2 FQNEAQ (reference sequence). The CDR3 has 14 residues. The CDR3 region is CASSWGATNEKLFF. The CDR3 nucleotides are TGTGCCAGCAGCTGGGGGGCGACTAATGAAAAACTGTTTTTT.

The chain joins TRBV5-1 to TRBJ2-7, with D tentatively TRBD1 or TRBD2 (5 bases each). This CDR3 has 14 amino acids. The germline V gene encodes CDR1 SGHRS and CDR2 YFSETQ. Trimming removed 0 bases at V and 3 bases at J, with 10 bases between. CDR3: CASSLVRGDYEQYF. For the CDR3, the DNA is TGCGCCAGCAGCTTGGTCAGAGGGGACTACGAGCAGTACTTC.

This chain links TRBV5-4 with TRBJ2-7; 8 bases line up with TRBD1. The CDR3 runs 14 residues. V shed 5 bases and J 6 bases; nucleotides not matched to a gene: 10. The germline V gene encodes CDR1 SGHNT and CDR2 YYREEE (reference sequence). The CDR3 loop reads CASRSTGGRGEQYF. In DNA, the CDR3 is TGTGCCAGCAGGTCAACAGGGGGTCGCGGCGAGCAGTACTTC.

The gene calls are TRBV19 and TRBJ1-1; D unclear. V dropped 7 bases and J dropped 2 bases, with 8 bases sitting between them. This CDR3 contains 12 residues. CDR1 LNHDA and CDR2 SQIVND come from the germline V gene (reference sequence). CDR3 in amino acids: CASIAGNTEAFF. The CDR3 nucleotides are TGTGCCAGTATTGCGGGAAACACTGAAGCTTTCTTT.

This rearrangement joins TRBV6-5 to TRBJ2-7, with D unclear. The CDR3 is 9 amino acids. V dropped 10 bases and J dropped 4 bases, with 5 bases sitting between them. Germline CDR1 and CDR2: MNHEY and SVGAGI. The CDR3 spells CATEYEQYF. The CDR3 region has the DNA TGTGCCACCGAGTACGAGCAGTACTTC.

The chain recombines TRBV2 with TRBJ2-1; D unclear. The V end lost 6 bases, the J end lost 4 bases, and 4 bases lay between the germline ends. Germline lookup yields CDR1 SNHLY and CDR2 FYNNEI. The CDR3 consists of 11 residues. CDR3 DNA sequence: TGTGCCAGCAGCGAATACAATGAGCAGTTCTTC. Its protein product is CASSEYNEQFF.

The gene calls are TRBV11-2 and TRBJ2-5; 8 positions match TRBD2. The CDR3 consists of 16 residues. J gave up 2 bases and V 2 bases, and 7 bases lay outside the gene matches. Looked up from germline, CDR1 is SGHAT and CDR2 is FQNNGV. The CDR3 coding sequence is TGTGCCAGCAGCTTACTTGACGGGGGGGCGCAAGAGACCCAGTACTTC. This gives the protein CASSLLDGGAQETQYF.

V usage is TRBV5-1 and J usage is TRBJ2-3; the match to TRBD1 covers 9 bases. The length of the CDR3 is 15 residues. Germline lookup yields CDR1 SGHRS and CDR2 YFSETQ. After removal of 2 bases from V and 5 bases from J, the junction contained 6 bases not matched to a gene. CDR3 region: CASSFGQGRGDTQYF. CDR3 DNA: TGCGCCAGCAGCTTCGGACAGGGGAGGGGAGATACGCAGTATTTT.

The rearrangement uses TRBV19 and TRBJ2-2; the match to TRBD2 covers 7 bases. The CDR3 sequence is 17 residues long. After removal of 4 bases from V and 3 bases from J, the junction contained 11 bases not matched to a gene. Looked up from germline, CDR1 is LNHDA and CDR2 is SQIVND (reference sequence). For the CDR3, the DNA is TGTGCCAGTAGTAGGGCAGGGCTAGCGGATTACACCGGGGAGCTGTTTTTT. Translation: CASSRAGLADYTGELFF.

The chain combines TRBV27 with TRBJ1-2, with 7 bases fitting TRBD1. The CDR3 has 16 amino acids. Germline CDR1 MNHEY, CDR2 SMNVEV (reference sequence). Trimming took 5 bases from V and 4 from J; bases not matched to a gene: 13. The CDR3 is CASSISTGLPFYGYTF. CDR3 DNA: TGTGCCAGCAGTATCTCGACAGGGCTCCCTTTCTATGGCTACACCTTC.

The rearrangement joins TRBV10-2 to TRBJ2-7, with D possibly matching TRBD2 (5 bases). The CDR3 runs 13 residues. Looked up from germline, CDR1 is WSHSY and CDR2 is SAAADI. V was pared by 6 bases and J by 3 bases, with 12 bases between. The CDR3 nucleotides read TGCGCCAGCAGGGAGACGGACTTCTACGAGCAGTACTTC. Translating it yields CASRETDFYEQYF.

V gene TRBV4-1 combines with J gene TRBJ1-6, with D unclear. The V gene's germline CDR1 is MGHRA and CDR2 YSYEKL. This CDR3 spans 14 amino acids. The V gene lost 0 bases and the J gene lost 8 bases, with 8 bases spanning the gap. This CDR3 is CASSQEGLDSPLHF. The CDR3 bases are TGCGCCAGCAGCCAAGAGGGGTTGGATTCACCCCTCCACTTT.

The V gene is TRBV7-9, the J gene TRBJ2-7; 10 bases are shared with TRBD1. This CDR3 comprises 14 residues. CDR1 is SEHNR and CDR2 is FQNEAQ in the germline V gene (reference sequence). V lost 5 bases to trimming and J lost 5 bases; unmatched junction nucleotides: 6. As DNA, the CDR3 is TGTGCCAGCAGCCACCCGGGACAGGGGAACGAGCAGTACTTC. It specifies CASSHPGQGNEQYF.

DNA of the CDR3: TGCGCCAGCAGCCAAGGGGTTAGCGAAGAGACCCAGTACTTC. Translated: CASSQGVSEETQYF. The J gene is TRBJ2-5, the V gene TRBV4-1, with D perhaps TRBD2 (5 bases). CDR1 is MGHRA and CDR2 is YSYEKL in the germline V gene. V lost 1 base and J 3 bases, leaving 9 bases between the germline ends. There are 14 residues in the CDR3.

The rearrangement joins TRBV6-1 to TRBJ1-6; D gene unclear. CDR1 MNHNS and CDR2 SASEGT come from the germline V gene. The CDR3 runs to 15 residues. Trimming shortened V by 4 bases and J by 7 bases, and 14 bases separated the two germline ends. The CDR3 bases are TGTGCCAGCAGTGTTGGCGAGGGTGACAATTCACCCCTCCACTTT. This sequence encodes CASSVGEGDNSPLHF.

This chain uses TRBV27 with TRBJ1-6; D remains ambiguous. The germline CDR1 and CDR2 sequences are MNHEY and SMNVEV (reference sequence). CDR3 size: 14 residues. Trimming left V 3 bases short and J 5 bases short, with 8 bases between. The CDR3 loop is CASSFGQNNSPLHF. CDR3 nucleotide sequence: TGTGCCAGCAGTTTTGGTCAGAATAATTCACCCCTCCACTTT.

The J gene is TRBJ2-2, the V gene TRBV29-1, with TRBD1 matching 8 bases. From germline, CDR1 is SQVTM and CDR2 ANQGSEA. Trimming took 3 bases from V and 5 from J; bases not matched to a gene: 11. CDR3 length: 16 residues. Here the CDR3 DNA reads TGCAGCGTTGAGGGGAAAGCAGGGGGCCGGACCGGGGAGCTGTTTTTT. It specifies CSVEGKAGGRTGELFF.